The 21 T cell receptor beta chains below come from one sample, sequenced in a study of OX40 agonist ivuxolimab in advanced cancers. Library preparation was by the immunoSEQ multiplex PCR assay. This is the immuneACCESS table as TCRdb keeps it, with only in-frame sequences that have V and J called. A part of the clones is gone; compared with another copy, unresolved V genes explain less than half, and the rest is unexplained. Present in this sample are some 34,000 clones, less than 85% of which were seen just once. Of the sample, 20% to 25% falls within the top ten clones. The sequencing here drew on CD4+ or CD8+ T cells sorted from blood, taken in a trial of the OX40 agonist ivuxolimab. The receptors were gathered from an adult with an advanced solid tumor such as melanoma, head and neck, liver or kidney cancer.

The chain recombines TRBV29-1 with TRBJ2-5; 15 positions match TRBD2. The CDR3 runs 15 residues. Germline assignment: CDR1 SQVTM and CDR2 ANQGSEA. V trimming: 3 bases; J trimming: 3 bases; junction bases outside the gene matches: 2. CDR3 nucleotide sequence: TGCAGCGTTGACGGACTAGCGGGAGGGGAAGAGACCCAGTACTTC. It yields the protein CSVDGLAGGEETQYF.

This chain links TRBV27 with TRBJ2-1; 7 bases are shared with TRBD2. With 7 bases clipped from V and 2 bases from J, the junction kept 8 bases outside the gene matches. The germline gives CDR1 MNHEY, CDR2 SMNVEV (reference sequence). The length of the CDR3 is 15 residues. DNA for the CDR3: TGTGCCAGCACTGGGGGGAGGGCCACCTACAATGAGCAGTTCTTC. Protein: CASTGGRATYNEQFF.

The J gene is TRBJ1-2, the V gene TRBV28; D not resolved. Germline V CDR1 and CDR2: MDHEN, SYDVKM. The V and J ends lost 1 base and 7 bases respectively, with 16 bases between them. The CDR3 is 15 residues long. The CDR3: CASSLFARRWGGYTF. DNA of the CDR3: TGTGCCAGCAGTTTATTCGCCAGGCGCTGGGGTGGCTACACCTTC.

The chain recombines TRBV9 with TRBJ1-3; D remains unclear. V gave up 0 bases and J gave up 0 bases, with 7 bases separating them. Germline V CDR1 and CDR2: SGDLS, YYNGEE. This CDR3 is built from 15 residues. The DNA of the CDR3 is TGTGCCAGCAGCGTAGATCCCAGCTCTGGAAACACCATATATTTT. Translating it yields CASSVDPSSGNTIYF. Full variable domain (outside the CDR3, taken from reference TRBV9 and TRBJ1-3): DSGVTQTPKHLITATGQRVTLRCSPRSGDLSVYWYQQSLDQGLQFLIQYYNGEERAKGNILERFSAQQFPDLHSELNLSSLELGDSALYFCASSVDPSSGNTIYFGEGSWLTVV.

The CDR3 DNA reads as TGTGCCAGCAGCCATCCAGGGGGCTTGAACACTGAAGCTTTCTTT. Its protein is CASSHPGGLNTEAFF. This chain connects TRBV4-2 to TRBJ1-1; the match to TRBD1 covers 8 bases. The germline gives CDR1 LGHNA, CDR2 YNFKEQ. CDR3 length: 15 residues. J lost 0 bases, V lost 3 bases, and 3 bases had no gene match.

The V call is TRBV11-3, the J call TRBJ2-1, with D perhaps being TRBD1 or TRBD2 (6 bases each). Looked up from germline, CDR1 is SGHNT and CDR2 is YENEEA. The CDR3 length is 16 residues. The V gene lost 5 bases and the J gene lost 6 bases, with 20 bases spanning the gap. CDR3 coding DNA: TGTGCCAGCAGCGATGTAGCTGGGGGGCCTCCCAATGAGCAGTTCTTC. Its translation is CASSDVAGGPPNEQFF. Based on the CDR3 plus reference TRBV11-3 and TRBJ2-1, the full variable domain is EAGVVQSPRYKIIEKKQPVAFWCNPISGHNTLYWYLQNLGQGPELLIRYENEEAVDDSQLPKDRFSAERLKGVDSTLKIQPAELGDSAVYLCASSDVAGGPPNEQFFGPGTRLTVL.

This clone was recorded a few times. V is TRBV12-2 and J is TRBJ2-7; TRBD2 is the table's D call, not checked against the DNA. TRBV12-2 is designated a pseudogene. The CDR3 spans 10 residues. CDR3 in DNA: TGTGCAAGTCGAGCCCACGAGCAGTACTTC. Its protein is CASRAHEQYF.

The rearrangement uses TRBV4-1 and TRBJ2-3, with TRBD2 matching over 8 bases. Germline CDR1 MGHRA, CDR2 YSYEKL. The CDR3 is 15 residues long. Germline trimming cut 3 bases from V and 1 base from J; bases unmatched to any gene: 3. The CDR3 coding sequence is TGCGCCAGCAGCCAGGGAGCGGGAGGCACAGATACGCAGTATTTT. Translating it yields CASSQGAGGTDTQYF.

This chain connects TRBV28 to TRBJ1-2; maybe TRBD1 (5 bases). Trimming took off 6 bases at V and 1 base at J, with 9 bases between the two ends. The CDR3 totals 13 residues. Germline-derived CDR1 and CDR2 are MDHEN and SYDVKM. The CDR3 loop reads CASRTGFNYGYTF. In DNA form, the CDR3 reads TGTGCCAGCAGAACAGGCTTTAACTATGGCTACACCTTC.

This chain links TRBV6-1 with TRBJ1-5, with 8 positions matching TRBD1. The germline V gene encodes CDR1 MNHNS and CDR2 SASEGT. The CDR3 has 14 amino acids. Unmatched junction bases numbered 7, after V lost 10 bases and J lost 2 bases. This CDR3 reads CATETGEGNQPQHF. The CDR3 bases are TGTGCCACTGAGACAGGGGAGGGCAATCAGCCCCAGCATTTT.

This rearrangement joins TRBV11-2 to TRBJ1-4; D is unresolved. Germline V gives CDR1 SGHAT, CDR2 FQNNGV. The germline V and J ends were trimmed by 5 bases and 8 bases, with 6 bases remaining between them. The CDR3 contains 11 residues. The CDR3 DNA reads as TGTGCCAGCAGCCTTAAGGAAAAACTGTTTTTT. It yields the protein CASSLKEKLFF. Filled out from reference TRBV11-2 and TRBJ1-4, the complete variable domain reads EAGVAQSPRYKIIEKRQSVAFWCNPISGHATLYWYQQILGQGPKLLIQFQNNGVVDDSQLPKDRFSAERLKGVDSTLKIQPAKLEDSAVYLCASSLKEKLFFGSGTQLSVL.

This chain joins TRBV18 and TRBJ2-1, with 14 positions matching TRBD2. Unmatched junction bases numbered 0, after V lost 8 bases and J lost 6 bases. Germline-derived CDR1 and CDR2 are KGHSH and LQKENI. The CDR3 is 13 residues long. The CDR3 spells CASGLAGGNEQFF. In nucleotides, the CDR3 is TGTGCCAGCGGACTAGCGGGGGGCAATGAGCAGTTCTTC. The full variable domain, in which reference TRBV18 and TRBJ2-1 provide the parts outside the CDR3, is NAGVMQNPRHLVRRRGQEARLRCSPMKGHSHVYWYRQLPEEGLKFMVYLQKENIIDESGMPKERFSAEFPKEGPSILRIQQVVRGDSAAYFCASGLAGGNEQFFGPGTRLTVL.

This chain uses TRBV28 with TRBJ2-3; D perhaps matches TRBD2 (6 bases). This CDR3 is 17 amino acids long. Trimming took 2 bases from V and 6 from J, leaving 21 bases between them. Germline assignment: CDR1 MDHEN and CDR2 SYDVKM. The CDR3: CASSLEGGILKGDTQYF. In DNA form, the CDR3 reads TGTGCCAGCAGTTTAGAGGGCGGGATACTTAAGGGGGATACGCAGTATTTT. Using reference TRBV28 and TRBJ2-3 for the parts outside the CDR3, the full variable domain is DVKVTQSSRYLVKRTGEKVFLECVQDMDHENMFWYRQDPGLGLRLIYFSYDVKMKEKGDIPEGYSVSREKKERFSLILESASTNQTSMYLCASSLEGGILKGDTQYFGPGTRLTVL.

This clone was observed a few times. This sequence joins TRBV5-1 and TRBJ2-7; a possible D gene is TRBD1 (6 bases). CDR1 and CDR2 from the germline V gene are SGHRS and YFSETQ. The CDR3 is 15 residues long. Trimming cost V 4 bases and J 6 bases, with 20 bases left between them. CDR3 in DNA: TGCGCCAGCAGCCTCACAGGGTCGGTCCTGGGCGAGCAGTACTTC. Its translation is CASSLTGSVLGEQYF.

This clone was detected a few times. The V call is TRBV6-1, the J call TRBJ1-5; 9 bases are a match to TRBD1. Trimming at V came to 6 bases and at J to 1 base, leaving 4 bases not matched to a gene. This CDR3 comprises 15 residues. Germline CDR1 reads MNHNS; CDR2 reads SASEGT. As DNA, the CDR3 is TGTGCCAGCAGCTTAGACAGGGGGAGCAATCAGCCCCAGCATTTT. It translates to CASSLDRGSNQPQHF.

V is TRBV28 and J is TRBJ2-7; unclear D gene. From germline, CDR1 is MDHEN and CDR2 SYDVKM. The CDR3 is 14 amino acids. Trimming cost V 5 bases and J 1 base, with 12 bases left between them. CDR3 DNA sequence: TGTGCCAGCAGTGTTCCGGTACTATCCTACGAGCAGTACTTC. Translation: CASSVPVLSYEQYF.

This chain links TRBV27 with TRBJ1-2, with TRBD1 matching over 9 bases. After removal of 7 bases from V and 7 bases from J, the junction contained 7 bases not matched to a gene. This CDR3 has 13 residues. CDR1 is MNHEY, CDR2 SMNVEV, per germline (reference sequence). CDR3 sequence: CASTTGGLGGYTF. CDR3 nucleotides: TGTGCCAGCACAACAGGGGGCTTAGGTGGCTACACCTTC.

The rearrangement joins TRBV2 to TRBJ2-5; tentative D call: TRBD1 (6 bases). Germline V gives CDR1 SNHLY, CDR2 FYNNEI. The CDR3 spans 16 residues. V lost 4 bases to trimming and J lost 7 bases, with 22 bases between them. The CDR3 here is CASSAGRQGPPGTQYF. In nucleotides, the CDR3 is TGTGCCAGCAGTGCGGGAAGGCAGGGGCCCCCCGGGACCCAGTACTTC.

In nucleotides, the CDR3 is TGCGCCAGCAGCCAAGACCCGGGACTTCCGTACCAAGAGACCCAGTACTTC. Residues: CASSQDPGLPYQETQYF. The gene calls are TRBV4-3 and TRBJ2-5, with a tentative D call TRBD2 (6 bases). The V gene lost 0 bases and the J gene lost 0 bases, with 14 bases spanning the gap. CDR1 LGHNA and CDR2 YSLEER come from the germline V gene. The CDR3 length is 17 residues.

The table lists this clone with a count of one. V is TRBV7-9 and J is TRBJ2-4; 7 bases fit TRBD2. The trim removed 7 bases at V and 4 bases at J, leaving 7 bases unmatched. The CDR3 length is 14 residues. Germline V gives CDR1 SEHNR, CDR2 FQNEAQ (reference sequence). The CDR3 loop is CASTPPGGKNIQYF. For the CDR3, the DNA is TGTGCCAGCACCCCACCGGGGGGTAAAAACATTCAGTACTTC.

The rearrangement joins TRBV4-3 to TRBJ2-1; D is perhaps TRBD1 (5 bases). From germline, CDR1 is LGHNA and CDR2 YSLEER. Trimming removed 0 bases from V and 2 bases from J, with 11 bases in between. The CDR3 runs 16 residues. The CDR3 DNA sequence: TGCGCCAGCAGCCAAGACCTTTTGGGGCCCTACAATGAGCAGTTCTTC. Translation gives CASSQDLLGPYNEQFF.